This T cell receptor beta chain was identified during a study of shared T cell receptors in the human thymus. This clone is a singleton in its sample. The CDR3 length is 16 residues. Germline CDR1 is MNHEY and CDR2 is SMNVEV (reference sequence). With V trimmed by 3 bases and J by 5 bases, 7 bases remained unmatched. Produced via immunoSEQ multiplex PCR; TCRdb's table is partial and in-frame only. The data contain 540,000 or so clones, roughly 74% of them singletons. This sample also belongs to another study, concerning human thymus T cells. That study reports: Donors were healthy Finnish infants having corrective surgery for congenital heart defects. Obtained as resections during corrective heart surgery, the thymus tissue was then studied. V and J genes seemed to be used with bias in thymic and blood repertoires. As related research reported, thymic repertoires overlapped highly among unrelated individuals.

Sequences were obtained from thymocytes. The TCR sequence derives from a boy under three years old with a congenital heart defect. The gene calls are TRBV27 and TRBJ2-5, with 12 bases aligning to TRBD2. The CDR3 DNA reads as TGTGCCAGCAGTTTCGGGACTAGCGGGTCCCCTGAGACCCAGTACTTC. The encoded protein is CASSFGTSGSPETQYF.